These 2 T cell receptor beta chains were sequenced from one sample in a study of cytomegalovirus exposure and HLA in healthy donors. Sequenced by immunoSEQ multiplex PCR; TCRdb stores in-frame clones only, minus some. This sample has about 82,000 clones, with 90% to 95% found just once. The material sequenced was PBMCs. All receptors come from a woman aged 18 to 35 in good health and CMV-seronegative.

The CDR3 DNA follows: TGTGCCAGTAGTATGAACGGCTACGAGCAGTACTTC. Protein sequence: CASSMNGYEQYF. V and J are TRBV19 and TRBJ2-7; no definite D call. CDR3 length: 12 amino acids. V was cut by 3 bases and J by 3 bases, with 6 bases left in between. Germline-derived CDR1 and CDR2 are LNHDA and SQIVND (reference sequence).

The V gene is TRBV2, the J gene TRBJ2-7, with 13 bases fitting TRBD2. This CDR3 contains 19 residues. Germline trimming cut 9 bases from V and 4 bases from J; bases unmatched to any gene: 21. From germline, CDR1 is SNHLY and CDR2 FYNNEI. In DNA, the CDR3 is TGTGCCAGTAGGACTAGCGGGAGCGCGTCCTCCTCGTCCACTTACGAGCAGTACTTC. Amino acids: CASRTSGSASSSSTYEQYF. Variable domain in full (rest from reference TRBV2 and TRBJ2-7): EPEVTQTPSHQVTQMGQEVILRCVPISNHLYFYWYRQILGQKVEFLVSFYNNEISEKSEIFDDQFSVERPDGSNFTLKIRSTKLEDSAMYFCASRTSGSASSSSTYEQYFGPGTRLTVT.